At least ten counts were recorded for the clone carrying this TCR beta chain. Antigen: not known. This entry is derived from a study of T cells in Graves' hyperthyroidism and ophthalmopathy. About the research overall: Blood was drawn when the patient was first diagnosed and still untreated. General study findings and limits: Blood shared most expanded thyroid clonotypes above 0.001. Stable hyperthyroidism and ophthalmopathy were separated using 13 V-J signatures.

9.5 to 10 ml fresh peripheral blood yielded the PBMCs. V shed 5 bases, J shed 2 bases, and the junction held 6 bases outside the gene matches. The CDR3 runs 14 residues. Germline values: CDR1 DFQATT, CDR2 SNEGSKA (reference sequence). From RNA transcripts, TCR beta CDR3 regions were amplified. Carried out on the TCR CDR3, a first-round RT-PCR used the HTBI primer set. TCRdb independently ran MiXCR on the multiplex PCR reads; one entry per CDR3 protein. Of 50,000 to 60,000 distinct CDR3 sequences in the sample, less than 50% were seen once. This receptor was taken from a woman in her forties or fifties with Graves' ophthalmopathy. This sequence joins TRBV20-1 and TRBJ2-1; 7 positions agree with TRBD1. Specimen: blood. CDR3: CSAADQGAYNEQFF. CDR3 sequence (DNA): TGCAGTGCTGCAGACCAGGGGGCCTACAATGAGCAGTTCTTC.